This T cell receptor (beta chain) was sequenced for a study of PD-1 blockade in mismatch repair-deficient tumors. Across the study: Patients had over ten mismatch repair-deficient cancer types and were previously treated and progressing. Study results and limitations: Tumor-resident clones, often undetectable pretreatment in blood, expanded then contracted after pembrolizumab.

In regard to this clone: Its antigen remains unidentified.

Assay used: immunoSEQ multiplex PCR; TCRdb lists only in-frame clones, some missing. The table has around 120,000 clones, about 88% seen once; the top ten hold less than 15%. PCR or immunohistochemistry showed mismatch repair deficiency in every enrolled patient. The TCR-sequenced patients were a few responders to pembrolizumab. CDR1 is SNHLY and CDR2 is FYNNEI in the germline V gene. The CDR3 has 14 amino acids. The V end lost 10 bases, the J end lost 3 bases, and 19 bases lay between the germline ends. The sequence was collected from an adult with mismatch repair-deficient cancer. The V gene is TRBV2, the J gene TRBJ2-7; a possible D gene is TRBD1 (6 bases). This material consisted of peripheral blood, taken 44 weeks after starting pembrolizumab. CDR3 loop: CATSNIRDIYEQYF. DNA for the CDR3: TGTGCCACCTCCAATATTCGGGACATCTACGAGCAGTACTTC. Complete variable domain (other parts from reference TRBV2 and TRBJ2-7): EPEVTQTPSHQVTQMGQEVILRCVPISNHLYFYWYRQILGQKVEFLVSFYNNEISEKSEIFDDQFSVERPDGSNFTLKIRSTKLEDSAMYFCATSNIRDIYEQYFGPGTRLTVT.